This TCR beta chain emerged from a study of graft-versus-host responses after intestinal transplantation. Regarding the study as a whole: Early after transplant, HvG declines were associated with peak levels of circulating GvH clones. GvH clones were identified in recipient marrow, with some first appearing in ileum or blood.

Clones were sequenced by immunoSEQ multiplex PCR, and TCRdb holds only the in-frame ones, with some missing. This sample has more than 20,000 clones, with less than 85% found just once. A single count supports this clone. Its antigen is not known. The V and J ends lost 8 bases and 2 bases respectively, with 10 bases between them. The CDR3 has 13 residues. Germline V gives CDR1 WSHSY, CDR2 SAAADI. The chain employs TRBV10-2 and TRBJ1-5, with D possibly being TRBD1 (5 bases). This material consisted of PBMCs, taken roughly 29 days after intestinal transplant. This TCR came from a human patient who received an intestinal transplant, so some T cells may come from the graft donor. The CDR3 DNA follows: TGCGCCAGCGGGGCCACAGGCAATCAGCCCCAGCATTTT. Its protein is CASGATGNQPQHF.